These 16 T cell receptor beta chains were all obtained from the same sample, sequenced in a study of shared T cell receptors in the human thymus. The repertoire was sequenced with immunoSEQ multiplex PCR; TCRdb's copy has only in-frame clones and lacks some. The table shows 630,000 or so clones, with around 87% occurring only once. In addition, the sample was reused for a study of human thymus T cells.

Sequenced sample: thymocytes. The receptor set was obtained from a boy under two years old with a congenital heart defect.

This clone was observed a handful of times. The chain has TRBV27 and TRBJ2-7; 10 positions agree with TRBD2. CDR1 and CDR2 (germline): MNHEY, SMNVEV (reference sequence). With V trimmed by 6 bases and J by 3 bases, 8 bases remained unmatched. This CDR3 has 15 amino acids. CDR3 amino acids: CASSHSQRGGYEQYF. CDR3 coding DNA: TGTGCCAGCAGCCACTCCCAGCGGGGGGGCTACGAGCAGTACTTC.

The chain links TRBV5-1 to TRBJ2-7, with a possible D match to TRBD1 (6 bases). This CDR3 contains 18 residues. Trimming took off 0 bases at V and 2 bases at J, with 21 bases between the two ends. The germline gives CDR1 SGHRS, CDR2 YFSETQ. CDR3 in DNA: TGCGCCAGCAGCTTGGAGTACCCTACACAGGGATTTACCTACGAGCAGTACTTC. This gives the protein CASSLEYPTQGFTYEQYF. The full variable domain, with the rest looked up from reference TRBV5-1 and TRBJ2-7, is KAGVTQTPRYLIKTRGQQVTLSCSPISGHRSVSWYQQTPGQGLQFLFEYFSETQRNKGNFPGRFSGRQFSNSRSEMNVSTLELGDSALYLCASSLEYPTQGFTYEQYFGPGTRLTVT.

The chain joins TRBV7-2 to TRBJ1-5; 8 bases fit TRBD1. Germline trimming cut 3 bases from V and 0 bases from J; bases unmatched to any gene: 7. CDR1 SGHTA and CDR2 FQGNSA come from the germline V gene. The CDR3 contains 17 residues. The CDR3 sequence is CASSFGQGPYSNQPQHF. DNA of the CDR3: TGTGCCAGCAGCTTCGGACAGGGCCCATATAGCAATCAGCCCCAGCATTTT.

This rearrangement joins TRBV20-1 to TRBJ1-2, with D possibly TRBD1 on 6 matching bases. This CDR3 region has 11 residues. V gave up 5 bases and J gave up 4 bases, with 8 bases separating them. In germline, CDR1 is DFQATT, CDR2 SNEGSKA (reference sequence). CDR3: CSAEGVYGYTF. For the CDR3, the DNA is TGCAGTGCTGAGGGGGTCTATGGCTACACCTTC.

The rearrangement joins TRBV5-3 to TRBJ1-6; no clear D. TRBV5-3 is labeled an ORF, and its function is uncertain. The CDR3 contains 14 residues. V dropped 6 bases and J dropped 3 bases, with 10 bases sitting between them. The CDR3 spells CARTEGLYNSPLHF. CDR3 bases: TGTGCCAGAACCGAGGGCCTCTATAATTCACCCCTCCACTTT.

V gene TRBV19 combines with J gene TRBJ1-5, with D possibly TRBD1 on 6 matching bases. The CDR3 totals 14 residues. Germline V gene lookup returns CDR1 LNHDA and CDR2 SQIVND (reference sequence). Trimming cost V 5 bases and J 2 bases, with 10 bases left between them. The CDR3 protein is CASSPRGGNQPQHF. The DNA of the CDR3 is TGTGCCAGTAGTCCCAGGGGCGGCAATCAGCCCCAGCATTTT.

The chain recombines TRBV19 with TRBJ2-2, with D perhaps matching TRBD2 (9 bases). CDR1 and CDR2 (germline): LNHDA, SQIVND (reference sequence). The CDR3 covers 16 residues. V lost 4 bases and J lost 4, with 16 bases in between. Here the CDR3 reads CASSTGGGRGTGELFF. Written as DNA, the CDR3 is TGTGCCAGTAGTACAGGGGGCGGGAGGGGCACCGGGGAGCTGTTTTTT.

The CDR3 spells CASSDYTLQGADYGYTF. CDR3 sequence (DNA): TGTGCCAGCAGTGATTACACCTTACAGGGGGCGGACTATGGCTACACCTTC. The chain couples TRBV6-1 to TRBJ1-2, with 9 bases that match TRBD1. The V and J ends lost 3 bases and 3 bases, in that order; junction bases with no gene match: 11. CDR1 and CDR2 from the germline V gene are MNHNS and SASEGT. This CDR3 has 17 amino acids.

This CDR3 reads CASSWAVQETQYF. The CDR3 DNA follows: TGTGCCAGCAGTTGGGCAGTCCAAGAGACCCAGTACTTC. The chain employs TRBV28 and TRBJ2-5, with D hard to call. The V and J ends lost 4 bases and 1 base respectively, with 7 bases between them. The length of the CDR3 is 13 residues. The V gene's germline CDR1 is MDHEN and CDR2 SYDVKM.

The rearrangement joins TRBV7-9 to TRBJ2-7; 10 bases line up with TRBD2. The V gene's germline CDR1 is SEHNR and CDR2 FQNEAQ (reference sequence). This CDR3 has 16 residues. With 5 bases clipped from V and 0 bases from J, the junction kept 7 bases outside the gene matches. DNA of the CDR3: TGTGCCAGCAGCGCCCATCTAGCGGGGGCCTCCTACGAGCAGTACTTC. The encoded protein is CASSAHLAGASYEQYF.

This rearrangement joins TRBV27 to TRBJ1-1, with TRBD1 matching over 8 bases. Germline loops: CDR1 MNHEY, CDR2 SMNVEV (reference sequence). The CDR3 length is 15 residues. The trim removed 4 bases at V and 0 bases at J, leaving 4 bases unmatched. CDR3 sequence reads: CASSSWGQVNTEAFF. DNA for the CDR3: TGTGCCAGCAGTTCCTGGGGACAGGTGAACACTGAAGCTTTCTTT.

The rearrangement joins TRBV7-2 to TRBJ1-1; possible D gene TRBD1, 5 bases. V lost 1 base, J lost 3 bases, and 12 bases lay in between. Per germline, CDR1 SGHTA and CDR2 FQGNSA. CDR3 length: 15 residues. The CDR3 here is CASSLDAGEYTEAFF. CDR3 in DNA: TGTGCCAGCAGCTTAGATGCGGGGGAGTACACTGAAGCTTTCTTT.

CDR3 in DNA: TGTGCCAGCAGTGTGGCTAGCGGGGCTCGAGATACGCAGTATTTT. Translating gives CASSVASGARDTQYF. V and J are TRBV6-4 and TRBJ2-3; the match to TRBD2 covers 9 bases. V gave up 4 bases and J gave up 5 bases; unmatched junction bases: 7. Germline CDR1 is MRHNA and CDR2 is SNTAGT. The CDR3 runs to 15 residues.

This chain uses TRBV19 with TRBJ2-1, with D perhaps matching TRBD1 (6 bases). V dropped 8 bases and J dropped 6 bases, with 14 bases sitting between them. The CDR3 is 13 residues long. CDR1 LNHDA and CDR2 SQIVND come from the germline V gene (reference sequence). CDR3 in amino acids: CASYSDRRNEQFF. The DNA for the CDR3 is TGTGCCAGTTATTCGGACAGACGCAATGAGCAGTTCTTC.

The chain employs TRBV4-1 and TRBJ2-5, with 9 bases lining up with TRBD2. The CDR3 sequence is 16 residues long. The germline CDR1 and CDR2 sequences are MGHRA and YSYEKL. J lost 5 bases, V lost 2 bases, and 9 bases had no gene match. CDR3 nucleotides: TGCGCCAGCAGCCAACACGTAGCGGGAGATGTTGAGACCCAGTACTTC. This gives the protein CASSQHVAGDVETQYF.

The CDR3 sequence: CASSVDLAADTQYF. CDR3 bases: TGTGCCAGCAGCGTAGACCTAGCCGCAGATACGCAGTATTTT. The chain links TRBV9 to TRBJ2-3; possible D gene TRBD2, 5 bases. The CDR3 runs to 14 residues. V was clipped by 0 bases and J by 4 bases, with 9 bases between them. CDR1 is SGDLS, CDR2 YYNGEE, per germline.